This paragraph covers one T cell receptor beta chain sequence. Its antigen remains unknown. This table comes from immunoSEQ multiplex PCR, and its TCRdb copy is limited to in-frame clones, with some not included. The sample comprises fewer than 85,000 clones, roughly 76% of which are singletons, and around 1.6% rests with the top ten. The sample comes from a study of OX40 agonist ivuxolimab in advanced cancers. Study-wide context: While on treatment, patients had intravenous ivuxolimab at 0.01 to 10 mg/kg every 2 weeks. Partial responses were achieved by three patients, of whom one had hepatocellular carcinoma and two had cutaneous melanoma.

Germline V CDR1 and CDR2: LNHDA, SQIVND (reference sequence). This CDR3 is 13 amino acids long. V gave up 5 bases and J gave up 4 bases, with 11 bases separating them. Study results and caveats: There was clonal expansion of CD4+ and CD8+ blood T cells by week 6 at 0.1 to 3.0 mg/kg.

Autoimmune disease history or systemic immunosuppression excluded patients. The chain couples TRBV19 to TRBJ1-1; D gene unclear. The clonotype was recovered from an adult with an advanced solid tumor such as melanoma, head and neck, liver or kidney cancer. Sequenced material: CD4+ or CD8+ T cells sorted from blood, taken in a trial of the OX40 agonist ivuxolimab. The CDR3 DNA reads TGTGCCAGTAGTGCTACTTGGGGCACTGAAGCTTTCTTT. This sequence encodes CASSATWGTEAFF. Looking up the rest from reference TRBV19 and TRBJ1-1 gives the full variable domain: DGGITQSPKYLFRKEGQNVTLSCEQNLNHDAMYWYRQDPGQGLRLIYYSQIVNDFQKGDIAEGYSVSREKKESFPLTVTSAQKNPTAFYLCASSATWGTEAFFGQGTRLTVV.